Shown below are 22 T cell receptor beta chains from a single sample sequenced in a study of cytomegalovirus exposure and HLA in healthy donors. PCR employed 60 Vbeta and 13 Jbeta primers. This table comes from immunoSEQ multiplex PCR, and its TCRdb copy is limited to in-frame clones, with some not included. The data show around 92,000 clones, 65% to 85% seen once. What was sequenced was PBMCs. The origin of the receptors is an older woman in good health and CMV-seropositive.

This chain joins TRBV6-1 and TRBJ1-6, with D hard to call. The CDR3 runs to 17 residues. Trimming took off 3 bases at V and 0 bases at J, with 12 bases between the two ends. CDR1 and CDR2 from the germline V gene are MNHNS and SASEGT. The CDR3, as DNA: TGTGCCAGCAGTGAGTTGTTAGGACTCTCCTATAATTCACCCCTCCACTTT. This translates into CASSELLGLSYNSPLHF.

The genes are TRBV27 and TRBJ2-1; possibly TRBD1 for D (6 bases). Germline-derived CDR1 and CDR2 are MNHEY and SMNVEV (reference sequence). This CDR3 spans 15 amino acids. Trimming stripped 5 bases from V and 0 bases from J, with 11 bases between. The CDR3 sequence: CASSRGWSSYNEQFF. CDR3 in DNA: TGTGCCAGCAGTAGGGGGTGGAGCTCCTACAATGAGCAGTTCTTC.

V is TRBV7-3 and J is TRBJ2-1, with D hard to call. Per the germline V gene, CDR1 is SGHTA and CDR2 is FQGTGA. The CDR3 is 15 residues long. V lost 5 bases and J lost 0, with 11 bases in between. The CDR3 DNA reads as TGTGCCAGCAGCGCCAACTCTGGCTCCTACAATGAGCAGTTCTTC. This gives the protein CASSANSGSYNEQFF.

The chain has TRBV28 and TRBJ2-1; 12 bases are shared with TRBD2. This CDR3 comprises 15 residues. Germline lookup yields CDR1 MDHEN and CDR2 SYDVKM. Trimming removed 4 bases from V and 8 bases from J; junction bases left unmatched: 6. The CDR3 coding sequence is TGTGCCAGCAGTTCGCTAGCGGGGGGGCCCTATGAGCAGTTCTTC. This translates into CASSSLAGGPYEQFF.

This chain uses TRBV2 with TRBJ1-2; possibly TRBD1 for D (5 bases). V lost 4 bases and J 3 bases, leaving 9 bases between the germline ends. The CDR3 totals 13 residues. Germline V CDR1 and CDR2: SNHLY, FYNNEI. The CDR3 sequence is CASSGQLHYGYTF. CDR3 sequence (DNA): TGTGCCAGCAGTGGACAGCTTCACTATGGCTACACCTTC.

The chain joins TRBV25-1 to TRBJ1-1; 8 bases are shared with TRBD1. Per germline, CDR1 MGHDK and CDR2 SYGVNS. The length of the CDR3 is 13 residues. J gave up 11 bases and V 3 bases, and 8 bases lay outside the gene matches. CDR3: CASSDPGQVRAFF. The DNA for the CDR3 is TGTGCCAGCAGTGACCCGGGACAGGTGCGGGCTTTCTTT.

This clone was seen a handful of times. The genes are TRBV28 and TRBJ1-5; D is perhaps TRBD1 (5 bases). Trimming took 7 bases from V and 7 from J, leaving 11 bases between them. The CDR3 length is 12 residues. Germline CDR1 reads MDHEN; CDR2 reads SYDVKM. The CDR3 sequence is CASTTQGQPQHF. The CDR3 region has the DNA TGTGCCAGCACCACTCAGGGACAGCCCCAGCATTTT.

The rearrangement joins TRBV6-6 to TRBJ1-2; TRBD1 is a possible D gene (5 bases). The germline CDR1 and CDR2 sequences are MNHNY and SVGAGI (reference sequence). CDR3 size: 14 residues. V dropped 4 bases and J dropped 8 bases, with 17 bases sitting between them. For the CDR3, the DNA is TGTGCCAGCAGTTCAGCTGGGGGGGGTTTAGGCTACACCTTC. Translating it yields CASSSAGGGLGYTF.

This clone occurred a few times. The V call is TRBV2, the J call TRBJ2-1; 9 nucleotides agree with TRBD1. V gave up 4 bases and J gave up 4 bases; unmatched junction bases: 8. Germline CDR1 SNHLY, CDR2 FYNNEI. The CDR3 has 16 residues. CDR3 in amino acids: CASSVRGQGFYNEQFF. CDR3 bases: TGTGCCAGCAGTGTCCGGGGACAGGGCTTTTACAATGAGCAGTTCTTC. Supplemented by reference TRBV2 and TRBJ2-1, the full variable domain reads EPEVTQTPSHQVTQMGQEVILRCVPISNHLYFYWYRQILGQKVEFLVSFYNNEISEKSEIFDDQFSVERPDGSNFTLKIRSTKLEDSAMYFCASSVRGQGFYNEQFFGPGTRLTVL.

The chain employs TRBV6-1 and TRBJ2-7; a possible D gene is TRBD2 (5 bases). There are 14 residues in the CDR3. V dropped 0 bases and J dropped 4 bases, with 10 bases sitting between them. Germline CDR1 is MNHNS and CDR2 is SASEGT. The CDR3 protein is CASSEARVGYEQYF. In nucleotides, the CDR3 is TGTGCCAGCAGTGAAGCGCGGGTAGGGTACGAGCAGTACTTC.

CDR3 amino acids: CASSKDRVRYEQYF. CDR3 DNA sequence: TGTGCCAGCAGCAAGGACAGGGTAAGGTACGAGCAGTACTTC. This chain connects TRBV7-2 to TRBJ2-7; 8 positions match TRBD1. The germline V gene has CDR1 SGHTA and CDR2 FQGNSA. The CDR3 totals 14 residues. V lost 5 bases and J lost 4; bases outside the gene matches: 7.

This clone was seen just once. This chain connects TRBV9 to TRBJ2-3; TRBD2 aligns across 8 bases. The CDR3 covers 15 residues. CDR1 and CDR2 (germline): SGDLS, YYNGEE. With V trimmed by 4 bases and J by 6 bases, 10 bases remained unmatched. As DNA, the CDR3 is TGTGCCAGCAGCCTAAATAGCGGGAATAGGGATACGCAGTATTTT. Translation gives CASSLNSGNRDTQYF.

CDR3 in DNA: TGTGCCAGCAGTTTCAGCCGGACAGAAGCTTTCTTT. Its translation is CASSFSRTEAFF. This chain joins TRBV28 and TRBJ1-1, with D possibly matching TRBD1 (5 bases). The CDR3 covers 12 residues. In germline, CDR1 is MDHEN, CDR2 SYDVKM. Trimming left V 3 bases short and J 8 bases short, with 10 bases between.

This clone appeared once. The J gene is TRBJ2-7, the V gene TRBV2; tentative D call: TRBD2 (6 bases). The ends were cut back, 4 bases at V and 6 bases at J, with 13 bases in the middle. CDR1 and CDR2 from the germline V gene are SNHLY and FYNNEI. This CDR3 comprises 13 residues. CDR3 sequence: CASSVMEGGEQYF. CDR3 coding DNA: TGTGCCAGCAGTGTGATGGAGGGTGGCGAGCAGTACTTC.

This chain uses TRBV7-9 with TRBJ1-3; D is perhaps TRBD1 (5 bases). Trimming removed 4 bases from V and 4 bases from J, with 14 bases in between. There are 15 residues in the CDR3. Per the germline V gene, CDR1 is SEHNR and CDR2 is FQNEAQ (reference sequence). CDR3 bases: TGTGCCAGCAGCTGGGCAGGGTACGGCGGAAACACCATATATTTT. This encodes CASSWAGYGGNTIYF.

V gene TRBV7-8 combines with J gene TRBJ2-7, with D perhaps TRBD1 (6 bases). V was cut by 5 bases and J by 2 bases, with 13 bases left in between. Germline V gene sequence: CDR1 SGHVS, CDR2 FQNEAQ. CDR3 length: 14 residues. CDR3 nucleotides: TGTGCCAGCAGCCGAACAGGGCAGACCTACGAGCAGTACTTC. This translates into CASSRTGQTYEQYF.

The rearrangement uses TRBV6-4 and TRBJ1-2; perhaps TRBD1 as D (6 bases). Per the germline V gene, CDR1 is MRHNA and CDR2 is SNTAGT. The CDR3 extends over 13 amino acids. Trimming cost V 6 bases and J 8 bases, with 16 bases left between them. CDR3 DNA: TGTGCCAGCAGCCAAACAGGGTCCGGGGGCTACACCTTC. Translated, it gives CASSQTGSGGYTF.

CDR3 protein: CASSLFGELFF. CDR3 DNA sequence: TGTGCCAGCAGTTTATTCGGGGAGCTGTTTTTT. This chain uses TRBV6-6 with TRBJ2-2; D call uncertain. The CDR3 is 11 residues long. CDR1 is MNHNY and CDR2 is SVGAGI in the germline V gene (reference sequence). With 4 bases removed from V and 7 bases from J, the gap between germline ends came to 4 bases.

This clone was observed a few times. CDR3 in DNA: TGCGCCAGCAGGGTAGCGCGCGATGAGCAGTTCTTC. It yields the protein CASRVARDEQFF. The J gene is TRBJ2-1, the V gene TRBV5-1; tentative D call: TRBD2 (5 bases). The V end lost 5 bases, the J end lost 8 bases, and 11 bases lay between the germline ends. CDR1 is SGHRS and CDR2 is YFSETQ in the germline V gene. The CDR3 extends over 12 amino acids.

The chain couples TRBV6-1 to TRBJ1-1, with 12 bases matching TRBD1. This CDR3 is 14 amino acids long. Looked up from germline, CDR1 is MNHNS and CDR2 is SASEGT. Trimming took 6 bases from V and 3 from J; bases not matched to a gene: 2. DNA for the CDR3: TGTGCCAGCAGGGGGGACAGGGGGCACACTGAAGCTTTCTTT. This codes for CASRGDRGHTEAFF.

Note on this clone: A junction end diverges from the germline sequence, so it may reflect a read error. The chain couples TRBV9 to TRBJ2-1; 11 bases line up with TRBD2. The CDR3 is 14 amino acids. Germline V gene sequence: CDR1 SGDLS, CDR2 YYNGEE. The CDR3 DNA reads TGTGCCAGCAGCGTAGCTACTGTGGGACTAGCGGTGGTCTTC. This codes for CASSVATVGLAVVF. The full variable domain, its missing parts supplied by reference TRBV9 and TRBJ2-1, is DSGVTQTPKHLITATGQRVTLRCSPRSGDLSVYWYQQSLDQGLQFLIQYYNGEERAKGNILERFSAQQFPDLHSELNLSSLELGDSALYFCASSVATVGLAVVFGPGTRLTVL.

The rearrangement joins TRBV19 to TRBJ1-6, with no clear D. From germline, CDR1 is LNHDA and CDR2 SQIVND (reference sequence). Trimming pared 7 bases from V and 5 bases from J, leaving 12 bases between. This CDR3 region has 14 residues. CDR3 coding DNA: TGTGCCAGTACTGGGCCAGTTAATAATTCACCCCTCCACTTT. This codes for CASTGPVNNSPLHF.